This T cell receptor beta chain appears in the sequencing data of a study of technical replicates of blood from a handful of donors. Assay: immunoSEQ multiplex PCR; the TCRdb copy retains only in-frame clones and omits some. The sample has under 90,000 clones, roughly 98% seen once. This clone occurred once. Germline CDR1 GTSNPN, CDR2 SVGIG (reference sequence). The CDR3 totals 12 residues. After removal of 3 bases from V and 6 bases from J, the junction contained 4 bases not matched to a gene. The source material was T cells isolated from PBMCs. The sequence came from a human donor in good health. The chain is built from TRBV30 and TRBJ1-1; TRBD1 matches 7 bases. The DNA of the CDR3 is TGTGCCTGGAGGGGGGACAGCCCTGAAGCTTTCTTT. As protein: CAWRGDSPEAFF.